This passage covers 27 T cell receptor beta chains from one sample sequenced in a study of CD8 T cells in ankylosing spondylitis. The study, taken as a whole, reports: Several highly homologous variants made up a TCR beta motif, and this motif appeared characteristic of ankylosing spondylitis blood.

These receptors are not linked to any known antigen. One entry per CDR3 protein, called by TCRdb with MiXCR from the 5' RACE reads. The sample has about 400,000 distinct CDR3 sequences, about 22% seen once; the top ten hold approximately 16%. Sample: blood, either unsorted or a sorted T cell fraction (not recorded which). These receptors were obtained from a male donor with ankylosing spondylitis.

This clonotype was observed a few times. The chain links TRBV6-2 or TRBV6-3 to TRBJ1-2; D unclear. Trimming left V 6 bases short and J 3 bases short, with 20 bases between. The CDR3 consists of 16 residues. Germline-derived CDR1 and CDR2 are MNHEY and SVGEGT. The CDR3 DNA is TGTGCCAGCAGCCACCCCAGACTACCTACGGACTATGGCTACACCTTC. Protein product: CASSHPRLPTDYGYTF.

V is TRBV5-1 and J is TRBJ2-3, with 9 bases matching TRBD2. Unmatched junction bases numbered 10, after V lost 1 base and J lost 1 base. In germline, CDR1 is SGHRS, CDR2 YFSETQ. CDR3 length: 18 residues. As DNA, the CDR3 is TGCGCCAGCAGCTTGAATAGCGGGAGAAGAGTAGGCACAGATACGCAGTATTTT. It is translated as CASSLNSGRRVGTDTQYF. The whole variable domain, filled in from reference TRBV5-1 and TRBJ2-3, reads KAGVTQTPRYLIKTRGQQVTLSCSPISGHRSVSWYQQTPGQGLQFLFEYFSETQRNKGNFPGRFSGRQFSNSRSEMNVSTLELGDSALYLCASSLNSGRRVGTDTQYFGPGTRLTVL.

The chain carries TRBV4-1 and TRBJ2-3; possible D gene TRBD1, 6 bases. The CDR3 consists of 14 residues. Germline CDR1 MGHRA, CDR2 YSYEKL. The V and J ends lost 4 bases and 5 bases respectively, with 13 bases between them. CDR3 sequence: CASSRELGGDTQYF. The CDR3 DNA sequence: TGCGCCAGCAGCCGTGAACTAGGGGGAGATACGCAGTATTTT.

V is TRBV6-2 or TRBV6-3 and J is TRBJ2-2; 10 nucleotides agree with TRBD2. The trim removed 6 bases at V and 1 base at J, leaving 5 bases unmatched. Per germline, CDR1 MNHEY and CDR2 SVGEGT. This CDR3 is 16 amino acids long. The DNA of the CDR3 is TGTGCCAGCAGCAACTGGACTAGCGGGAACACCGGGGAGCTGTTTTTT. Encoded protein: CASSNWTSGNTGELFF.

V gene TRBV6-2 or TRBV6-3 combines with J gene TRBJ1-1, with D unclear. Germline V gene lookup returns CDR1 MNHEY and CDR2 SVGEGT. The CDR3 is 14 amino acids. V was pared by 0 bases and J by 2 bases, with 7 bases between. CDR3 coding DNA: TGTGCCAGCAGTTACTCGATGGGTAACACTGAAGCTTTCTTT. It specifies CASSYSMGNTEAFF.

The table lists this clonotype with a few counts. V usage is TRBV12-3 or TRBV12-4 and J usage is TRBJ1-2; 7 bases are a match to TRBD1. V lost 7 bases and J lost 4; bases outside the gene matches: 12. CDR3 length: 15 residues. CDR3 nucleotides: TGTGCCAGCACCATCGCGGACAGGACCCTCTATGGCTACACCTTC. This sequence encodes CASTIADRTLYGYTF.

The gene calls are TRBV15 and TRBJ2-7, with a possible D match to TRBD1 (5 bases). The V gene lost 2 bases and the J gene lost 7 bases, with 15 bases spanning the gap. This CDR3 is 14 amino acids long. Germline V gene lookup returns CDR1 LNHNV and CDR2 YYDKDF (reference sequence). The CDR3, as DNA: TGTGCCACCAGCAGAACGGTAGGCCAGGGTGAGCAGTACTTC. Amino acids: CATSRTVGQGEQYF.

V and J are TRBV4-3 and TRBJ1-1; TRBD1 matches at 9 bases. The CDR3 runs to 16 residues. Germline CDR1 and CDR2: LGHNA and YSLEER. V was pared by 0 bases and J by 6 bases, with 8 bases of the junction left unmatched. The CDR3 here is CASSQDRDRASPEAFF. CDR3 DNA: TGCGCCAGCAGCCAAGATCGGGACAGGGCGTCTCCTGAAGCTTTCTTT.

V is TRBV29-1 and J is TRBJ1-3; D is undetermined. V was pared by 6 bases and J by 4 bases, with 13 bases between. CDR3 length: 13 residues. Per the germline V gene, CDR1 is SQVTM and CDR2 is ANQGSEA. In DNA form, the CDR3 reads TGCAGCGTACAGAGGCGTACGGGAAACACCATATATTTT. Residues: CSVQRRTGNTIYF.

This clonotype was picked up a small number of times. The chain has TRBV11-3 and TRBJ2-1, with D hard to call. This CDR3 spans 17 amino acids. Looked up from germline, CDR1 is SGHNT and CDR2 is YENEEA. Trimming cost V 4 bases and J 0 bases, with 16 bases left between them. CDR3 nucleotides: TGTGCCAGCAGCTCCCCGGCAAGTGTCGTCTCCTACAATGAGCAGTTCTTC. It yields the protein CASSSPASVVSYNEQFF.

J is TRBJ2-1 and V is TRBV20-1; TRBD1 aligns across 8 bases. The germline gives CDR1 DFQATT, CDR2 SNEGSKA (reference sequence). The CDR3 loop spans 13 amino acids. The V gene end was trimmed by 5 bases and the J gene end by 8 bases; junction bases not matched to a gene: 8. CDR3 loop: CSAPRTGWYEQFF. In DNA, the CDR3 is TGCAGTGCTCCCCGGACAGGGTGGTATGAGCAGTTCTTC.

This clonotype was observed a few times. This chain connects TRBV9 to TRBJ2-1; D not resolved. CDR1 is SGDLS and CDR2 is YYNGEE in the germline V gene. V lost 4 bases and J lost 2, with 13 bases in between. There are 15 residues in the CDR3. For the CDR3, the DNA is TGTGCCAGCAGCCCCAGCCTTTCCACCTACAATGAGCAGTTCTTC. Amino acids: CASSPSLSTYNEQFF.

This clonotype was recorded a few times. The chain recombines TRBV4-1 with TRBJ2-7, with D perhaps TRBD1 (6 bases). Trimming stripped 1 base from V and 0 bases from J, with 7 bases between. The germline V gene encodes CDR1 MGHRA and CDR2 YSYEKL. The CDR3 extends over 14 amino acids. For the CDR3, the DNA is TGCGCCAGCAGCCAAGGGGACAACTCCTACGAGCAGTACTTC. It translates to CASSQGDNSYEQYF.

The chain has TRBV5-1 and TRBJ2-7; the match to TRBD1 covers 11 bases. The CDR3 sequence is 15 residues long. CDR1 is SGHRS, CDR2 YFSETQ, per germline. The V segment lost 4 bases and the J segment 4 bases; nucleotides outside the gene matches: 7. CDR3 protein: CASSLGQGAVYEQYF. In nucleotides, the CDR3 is TGCGCCAGCAGCCTAGGACAGGGGGCGGTTTACGAGCAGTACTTC.

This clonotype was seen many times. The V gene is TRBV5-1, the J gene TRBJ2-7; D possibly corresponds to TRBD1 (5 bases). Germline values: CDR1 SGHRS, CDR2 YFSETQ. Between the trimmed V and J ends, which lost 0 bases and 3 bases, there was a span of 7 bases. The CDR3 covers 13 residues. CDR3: CASSLVDNYEQYF. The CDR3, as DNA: TGCGCCAGCAGCTTGGTGGACAACTACGAGCAGTACTTC.

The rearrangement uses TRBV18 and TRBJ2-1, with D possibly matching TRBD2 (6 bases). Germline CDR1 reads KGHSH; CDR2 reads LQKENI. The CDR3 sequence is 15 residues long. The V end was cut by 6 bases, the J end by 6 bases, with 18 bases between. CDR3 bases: TGTGCCAGCTCCCCTCAGGAGGGGAGCCCCAATGAGCAGTTCTTC. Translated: CASSPQEGSPNEQFF.

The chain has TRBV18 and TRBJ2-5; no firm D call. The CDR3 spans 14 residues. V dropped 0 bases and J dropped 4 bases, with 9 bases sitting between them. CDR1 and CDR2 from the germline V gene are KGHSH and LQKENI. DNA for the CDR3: TGTGCCAGCTCACCACCGTACCTGGGAGAGACCCAGTACTTC. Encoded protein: CASSPPYLGETQYF.

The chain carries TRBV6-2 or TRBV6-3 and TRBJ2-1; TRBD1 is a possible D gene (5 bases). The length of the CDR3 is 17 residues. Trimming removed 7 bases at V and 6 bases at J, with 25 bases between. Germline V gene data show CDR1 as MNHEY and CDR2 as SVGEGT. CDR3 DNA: TGTGCCAGCACCTACCGTGGTTGGGGAAAGGGGCTCAATGAGCAGTTCTTC. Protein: CASTYRGWGKGLNEQFF.

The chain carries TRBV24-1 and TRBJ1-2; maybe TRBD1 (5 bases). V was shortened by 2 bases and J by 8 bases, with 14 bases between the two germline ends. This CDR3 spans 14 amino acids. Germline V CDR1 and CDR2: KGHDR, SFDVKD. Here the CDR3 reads CATSDSGGRLGYTF. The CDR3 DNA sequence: TGTGCCACCAGTGATTCCGGGGGAAGGTTGGGCTACACCTTC.

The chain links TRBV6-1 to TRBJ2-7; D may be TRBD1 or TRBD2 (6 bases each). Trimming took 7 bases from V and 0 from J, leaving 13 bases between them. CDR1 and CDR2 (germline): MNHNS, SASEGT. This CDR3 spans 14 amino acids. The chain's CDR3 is CASTPGGLSYEQYF. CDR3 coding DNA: TGTGCCAGCACCCCTGGGGGGCTCTCCTACGAGCAGTACTTC.

CDR3 protein: CASSFQGRGGSVYNEQFF. For the CDR3, the DNA is TGTGCCAGCAGCTTCCAGGGAAGGGGGGGTTCGGTATACAATGAGCAGTTCTTC. The V gene is TRBV5-6, the J gene TRBJ2-1, with D perhaps TRBD2 (7 bases). The V and J ends lost 2 bases and 4 bases respectively, with 22 bases between them. The CDR3 covers 18 residues. Germline assignment: CDR1 SGHDT and CDR2 YYEEEE.

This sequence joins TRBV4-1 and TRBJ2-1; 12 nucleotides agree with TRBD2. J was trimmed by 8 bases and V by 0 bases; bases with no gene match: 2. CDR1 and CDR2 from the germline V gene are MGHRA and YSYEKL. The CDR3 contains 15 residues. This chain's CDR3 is CASSQEASGRDEQFF. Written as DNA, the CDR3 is TGCGCCAGCAGCCAAGAGGCTAGCGGGAGGGATGAGCAGTTCTTC.

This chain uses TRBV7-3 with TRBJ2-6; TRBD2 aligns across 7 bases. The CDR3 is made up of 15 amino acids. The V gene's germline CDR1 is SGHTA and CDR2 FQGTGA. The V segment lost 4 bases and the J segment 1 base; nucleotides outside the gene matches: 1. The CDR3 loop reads CASSSSGSGANVLTF. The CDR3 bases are TGTGCCAGCAGCTCTAGCGGTTCTGGGGCCAACGTCCTGACTTTC.

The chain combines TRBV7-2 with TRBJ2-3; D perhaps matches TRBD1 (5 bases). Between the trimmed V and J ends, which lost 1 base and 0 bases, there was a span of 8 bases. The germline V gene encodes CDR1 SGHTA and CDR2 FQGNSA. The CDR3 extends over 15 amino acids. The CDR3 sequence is CASSLGRASTDTQYF. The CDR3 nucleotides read TGTGCCAGCAGCTTAGGCAGGGCAAGCACAGATACGCAGTATTTT.

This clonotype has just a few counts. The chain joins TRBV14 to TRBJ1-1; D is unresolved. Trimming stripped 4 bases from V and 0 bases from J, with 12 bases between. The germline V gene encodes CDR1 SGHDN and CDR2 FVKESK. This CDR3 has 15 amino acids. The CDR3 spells CASSLHEGVNTEAFF. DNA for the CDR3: TGTGCCAGCAGCCTTCACGAAGGTGTGAACACTGAAGCTTTCTTT.

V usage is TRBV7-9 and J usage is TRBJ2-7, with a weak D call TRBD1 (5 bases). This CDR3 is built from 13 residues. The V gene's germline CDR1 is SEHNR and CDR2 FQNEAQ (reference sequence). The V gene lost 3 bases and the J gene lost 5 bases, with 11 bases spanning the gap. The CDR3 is CASSFAGSNEQYF. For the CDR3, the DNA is TGTGCCAGCAGCTTTGCAGGGTCCAACGAGCAGTACTTC.

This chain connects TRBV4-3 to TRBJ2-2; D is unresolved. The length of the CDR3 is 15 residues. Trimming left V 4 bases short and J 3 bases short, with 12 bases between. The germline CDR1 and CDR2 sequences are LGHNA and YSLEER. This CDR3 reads CASSPSVRDTGELFF. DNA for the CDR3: TGCGCCAGCAGCCCCAGCGTACGGGACACCGGGGAGCTGTTTTTT.